This T cell receptor beta chain was observed in a study of vaccination effects on CD4 cells after COVID-19. Findings and caveats of the study: Clonal contraction was marked in infection- and vaccine-induced clones late after vaccination. Convalescent patients were scarce in the study, and it lacked early post-infection timepoints.

The V and J ends lost 4 bases and 8 bases respectively, with 15 bases between them. The CDR3 is 13 amino acids. Per germline, CDR1 SGHRS and CDR2 YFSETQ. For this clone: The target antigen is unknown.

Using viral peptide pools, the ViraFEST assay grew out antigen-specific CD4+ T cells prior to sequencing. Cultured cells yielded isolated CD4+ T cells after 10 to 11 days. Neither prior SARS-CoV-2 infection nor positive nucleocapsid antibodies were present in the vaccine recipients. A half-medium replacement with IL-2 medium was carried out on days 3 and 7. Clones were sequenced by immunoSEQ multiplex PCR, and TCRdb holds only the in-frame ones, with some missing. Of approximately 82,000 clones detected, around four fifths appear once; the ten largest clones hold under 2%. The sequence derives from a human donor who received a COVID-19 vaccine. The J gene is TRBJ1-2, the V gene TRBV5-1; D uncertain. Source: CD4+ T cells from PBMCs cultured with HCoV-229E spike peptides, taken before COVID-19 vaccination. For the CDR3, the DNA is TGCGCCAGCAGCGTTGGACTGGGGAACGGCTACACCTTC. Amino acid sequence: CASSVGLGNGYTF.